The 26 T cell receptor beta chains in this list originate from one sample, sequenced in a study of T-cell memory formation after mild COVID-19. TCRdb fed the 5' RACE reads into MiXCR, producing one record per CDR3 protein. The sample lists about 120,000 distinct CDR3 sequences; approximately 22% were seen once. Sequencing was done on a sample of PBMCs or a T cell subset sorted from them (not recorded which). The source is a young man who had mild COVID-19 (a few samples of this study predate the infection). Cell type and time point are not known.

The genes are TRBV6-5 and TRBJ1-2; no definite D call. CDR1 is MNHEY and CDR2 is SVGAGI in the germline V gene. Trimming took 5 bases from V and 0 from J, leaving 16 bases between them. CDR3 size: 16 residues. Here the CDR3 reads CASSRHPQESNYGYTF. As DNA, the CDR3 is TGTGCCAGCAGTCGACACCCGCAGGAATCTAACTATGGCTACACCTTC.

This clonotype was seen only a few times. The chain carries TRBV7-2 and TRBJ1-2; 8 bases map to TRBD1. The CDR3 has 16 amino acids. Germline V gene data show CDR1 as SGHTA and CDR2 as FQGNSA. Unmatched junction bases numbered 7, after V lost 0 bases and J lost 4 bases. In nucleotides, the CDR3 is TGTGCCAGCAGCTTAGCGCAGGGGGCCGACCTCTATGGCTACACCTTC. Translated, it gives CASSLAQGADLYGYTF. Supplemented by reference TRBV7-2 and TRBJ1-2, the full variable domain reads GAGVSQSPSNKVTEKGKDVELRCDPISGHTALYWYRQSLGQGLEFLIYFQGNSAPDKSGLPSDRFSAERTGGSVSTLTIQRTQQEDSAVYLCASSLAQGADLYGYTFGSGTRLTVV.

This chain links TRBV7-6 with TRBJ2-7; 9 bases fit TRBD1. Per the germline V gene, CDR1 is SGHVS and CDR2 is FNYEAQ. The CDR3 is made up of 13 amino acids. V dropped 5 bases and J dropped 6; count of bases not matched to a gene: 5. CDR3 nucleotide sequence: TGTGCCAGCAGCGAGGGGACAGGGTTCGAGCAGTACTTC. This gives the protein CASSEGTGFEQYF.

The chain couples TRBV27 to TRBJ2-3, with unresolved D. Looked up from germline, CDR1 is MNHEY and CDR2 is SMNVEV (reference sequence). Deletions cut 3 bases from V and 3 bases from J, with 7 bases between. The CDR3 consists of 13 residues. CDR3 nucleotides: TGTGCCAGCAGTTTTCTGGTAACAGATACGCAGTATTTT. This encodes CASSFLVTDTQYF.

CDR3 nucleotides: TGCGCCAGCAGCCAACAGGGCTCTGGGGCCAACGTCCTGACTTTC. This translates into CASSQQGSGANVLTF. The V call is TRBV4-3, the J call TRBJ2-6, with D perhaps matching TRBD1 (5 bases). Trimming removed 2 bases at V and 0 bases at J, with 5 bases between. Germline V gene lookup returns CDR1 LGHNA and CDR2 YSLEER. The CDR3 has 15 amino acids.

V gene TRBV11-2 combines with J gene TRBJ2-7, with a tentative D call TRBD1 (5 bases). CDR3 length equals 13 residues. V shed 2 bases and J shed 2 bases, with 7 bases lying between them. Germline V gene lookup returns CDR1 SGHAT and CDR2 FQNNGV. The CDR3 is CASSLRGPYEQYF. The CDR3 DNA sequence: TGTGCCAGCAGCTTAAGGGGTCCCTACGAGCAGTACTTC.

The chain couples TRBV12-5 to TRBJ1-4, with D unclear. This CDR3 has 12 residues. Germline CDR1 LGHNT, CDR2 FRNRAP. V lost 7 bases to trimming and J lost 5 bases, with 8 bases between them. In nucleotides, the CDR3 is TGTGCTAGTGTCGACCCCAATGAAAAACTGTTTTTT. As protein: CASVDPNEKLFF.

The sample holds a few counts of this clonotype. The V gene is TRBV7-9, the J gene TRBJ1-2, with D maybe TRBD1 (6 bases). V lost 4 bases, J lost 0 bases, and 9 bases lay in between. CDR1 and CDR2 (germline): SEHNR, FQNEAQ (reference sequence). The CDR3 extends over 14 amino acids. The CDR3 bases are TGTGCCAGCAGCTCGGCAGGGGCTAACTATGGCTACACCTTC. It is translated as CASSSAGANYGYTF. Full variable domain (remainder filled in from reference TRBV7-9 and TRBJ1-2): DTGVSQNPRHKITKRGQNVTFRCDPISEHNRLYWYRQTLGQGPEFLTYFQNEAQLEKSRLLSDRFSAERPKGSFSTLEIQRTEQGDSAMYLCASSSAGANYGYTFGSGTRLTVV.

For the CDR3, the DNA is TGTGCCAGCAGCTCGTACGGAAAGGGGACGGATAATTCACCCCTCCACTTT. It translates to CASSSYGKGTDNSPLHF. This sequence joins TRBV7-2 and TRBJ1-6; D may be TRBD1 (5 bases). Germline lookup yields CDR1 SGHTA and CDR2 FQGNSA. CDR3 size: 17 residues. V shed 4 bases and J shed 5 bases, with 18 bases lying between them.

In this sample, this clonotype turned up a few times. V usage is TRBV12-3 or TRBV12-4 and J usage is TRBJ2-2; the D gene is possibly TRBD1 (7 bases). V was clipped by 4 bases and J by 7 bases, with 10 bases between them. CDR3 size: 13 residues. CDR3 region: CASSSRGDGELFF. The CDR3 DNA reads TGTGCCAGCAGTTCCAGGGGGGACGGGGAGCTGTTTTTT.

The genes are TRBV7-2 and TRBJ2-1, with D uncertain. The CDR3 runs 13 residues. Germline CDR1 SGHTA, CDR2 FQGNSA. V was trimmed by 6 bases and J by 3 bases, leaving 9 bases between them. DNA of the CDR3: TGTGCCAGCAGATACGACCGCTACAATGAGCAGTTCTTC. Amino acid sequence: CASRYDRYNEQFF.

In this sample, this clonotype turned up a few times. This chain uses TRBV7-9 with TRBJ2-5; D not certain. CDR3 length: 11 amino acids. The V gene's germline CDR1 is SEHNR and CDR2 FQNEAQ (reference sequence). The V gene lost 5 bases and the J gene lost 5 bases, with 6 bases spanning the gap. The CDR3 sequence is CASSRKETQYF. In DNA, the CDR3 is TGTGCCAGCAGCCGAAAGGAGACCCAGTACTTC.

DNA of the CDR3: TGTGCCAGCAGGGCCGGGACACCTTCACCCCTCCACTTT. Translating gives CASRAGTPSPLHF. The rearrangement joins TRBV25-1 to TRBJ1-6; D is perhaps TRBD1 (6 bases). The germline V gene has CDR1 MGHDK and CDR2 SYGVNS. V was cut by 6 bases and J by 9 bases, with 12 bases left in between. The CDR3 totals 13 residues.

The rearrangement joins TRBV12-3 or TRBV12-4 to TRBJ2-1; 14 nucleotides match TRBD2. The V segment lost 1 base and the J segment 6 bases; nucleotides outside the gene matches: 5. CDR3 length: 17 amino acids. CDR3 sequence: CASSLETSGGGINEQFF. Here the CDR3 DNA reads TGTGCCAGCAGTTTAGAGACTAGCGGGGGGGGCATCAATGAGCAGTTCTTC.

The sample holds a few counts of this clonotype. V and J are TRBV5-1 and TRBJ2-2, with 8 bases fitting TRBD1. J lost 5 bases, V lost 4 bases, and 7 bases had no gene match. The germline V gene has CDR1 SGHRS and CDR2 YFSETQ. This CDR3 spans 15 amino acids. The CDR3, as DNA: TGCGCCAGCAGCGGCCTGGACAGGGTTACCGGGGAGCTGTTTTTT. This gives the protein CASSGLDRVTGELFF.

This clonotype was detected only a few times. The chain employs TRBV10-3 and TRBJ1-1; D is unresolved. The germline gives CDR1 ENHRY, CDR2 SYGVKD. Between the trimmed V and J ends, which lost 0 bases and 2 bases, there was a span of 7 bases. The CDR3 consists of 14 residues. The CDR3 nucleotides are TGTGCCATCAGTGAGTCGAATAGCAACACTGAAGCTTTCTTT. Translated, it gives CAISESNSNTEAFF.

CDR3 sequence: CASSLGSSWGYTF. The CDR3 DNA reads as TGTGCCAGCAGCTTAGGGTCATCCTGGGGCTACACCTTC. The chain has TRBV7-2 and TRBJ1-2; D ambiguous. The CDR3 extends over 13 amino acids. V lost 1 base, J lost 8 bases, and 11 bases lay in between. The V gene's germline CDR1 is SGHTA and CDR2 FQGNSA.

The CDR3 bases are TGTGCCAGCAGCGCCGGACAGGGGTCGAGCTCCTACAATGAGCAGTTCTTC. Translation: CASSAGQGSSSYNEQFF. V gene TRBV9 combines with J gene TRBJ2-1; 9 bases are a match to TRBD1. The CDR3 runs to 17 residues. V lost 3 bases, J lost 0 bases, and 7 bases stayed unmatched. Germline assignment: CDR1 SGDLS and CDR2 YYNGEE. Drawing the rest from reference TRBV9 and TRBJ2-1, the complete variable domain is DSGVTQTPKHLITATGQRVTLRCSPRSGDLSVYWYQQSLDQGLQFLIQYYNGEERAKGNILERFSAQQFPDLHSELNLSSLELGDSALYFCASSAGQGSSSYNEQFFGPGTRLTVL.

The chain joins TRBV28 to TRBJ1-2; D may be TRBD1 (5 bases). The CDR3 sequence is 12 residues long. CDR1 MDHEN and CDR2 SYDVKM come from the germline V gene. V lost 5 bases, J lost 12 bases, and 16 bases lay in between. For the CDR3, the DNA is TGTGCCAGCAGTCCAAGGGTACAGGTGGACACCTTC. Its protein is CASSPRVQVDTF.

This clonotype was observed at least ten times. The V gene is TRBV5-1, the J gene TRBJ2-2; tentatively, D is TRBD1 (6 bases). Between the trimmed V and J ends, which lost 3 bases and 7 bases, there was a span of 13 bases. The CDR3 has 14 amino acids. Germline CDR1 SGHRS, CDR2 YFSETQ. CDR3 nucleotides: TGCGCCAGCAGCTCCGGTGGGGGCGGCGGGGAGCTGTTTTTT. It is translated as CASSSGGGGGELFF.

The chain is built from TRBV5-1 and TRBJ1-1; the D gene is possibly TRBD1 (5 bases). The CDR3 has 16 amino acids. Germline V CDR1 and CDR2: SGHRS, YFSETQ. V was cut by 7 bases and J by 0 bases, with 19 bases left in between. The CDR3 coding sequence is TGCGCCAGCCACGACAGCCTATTATCCCTGAACACTGAAGCTTTCTTT. Encoded protein: CASHDSLLSLNTEAFF.

This rearrangement joins TRBV10-1 to TRBJ1-1; D call uncertain. The CDR3 has 11 amino acids. V shed 2 bases and J shed 7 bases, with 5 bases lying between them. The germline V gene has CDR1 WNHNN and CDR2 SYGVQD (reference sequence). CDR3 protein: CASSEGNEAFF. The CDR3 nucleotides read TGCGCCAGCAGTGAGGGAAATGAAGCTTTCTTT.

The chain employs TRBV5-1 and TRBJ2-5, with D perhaps matching TRBD1 (6 bases). V shed 0 bases and J shed 3 bases, with 9 bases lying between them. CDR3 size: 14 residues. Germline CDR1 is SGHRS and CDR2 is YFSETQ. Here the CDR3 reads CASSLGPGEETQYF. In DNA, the CDR3 is TGCGCCAGCAGCTTGGGGCCAGGGGAAGAGACCCAGTACTTC.

The chain carries TRBV29-1 and TRBJ2-7, with 9 bases lining up with TRBD1. In germline, CDR1 is SQVTM, CDR2 ANQGSEA. The junction had 7 bases not matched to a gene; V was cut back by 4 bases and J by 6 bases. This CDR3 is 13 amino acids long. The CDR3 DNA sequence: TGCAGCGTTGCCGGGACAGGGAGAAGCGAGCAGTACTTC. Its translation is CSVAGTGRSEQYF.

This clonotype was seen a handful of times. Here the CDR3 DNA reads TGCGCCAGCAGCGGCGTTACGGGGGGCACAGATACGCAGTATTTT. The encoded protein is CASSGVTGGTDTQYF. The chain joins TRBV5-1 to TRBJ2-3, with TRBD2 as a possible D gene (6 bases). Looked up from germline, CDR1 is SGHRS and CDR2 is YFSETQ. The CDR3 runs 15 residues. V lost 4 bases to trimming and J lost 1 base, with 13 bases between them. The full variable domain, its missing parts supplied by reference TRBV5-1 and TRBJ2-3, is KAGVTQTPRYLIKTRGQQVTLSCSPISGHRSVSWYQQTPGQGLQFLFEYFSETQRNKGNFPGRFSGRQFSNSRSEMNVSTLELGDSALYLCASSGVTGGTDTQYFGPGTRLTVL.

This clonotype has a handful of counts. The chain links TRBV5-1 to TRBJ2-1; tentatively, D is TRBD1 (5 bases). Germline V CDR1 and CDR2: SGHRS, YFSETQ. Trimming cost V 0 bases and J 2 bases, with 6 bases left between them. The length of the CDR3 is 14 residues. The CDR3 coding sequence is TGCGCCAGCAGCTTGGAACAGGCCTACAATGAGCAGTTCTTC. It is translated as CASSLEQAYNEQFF.